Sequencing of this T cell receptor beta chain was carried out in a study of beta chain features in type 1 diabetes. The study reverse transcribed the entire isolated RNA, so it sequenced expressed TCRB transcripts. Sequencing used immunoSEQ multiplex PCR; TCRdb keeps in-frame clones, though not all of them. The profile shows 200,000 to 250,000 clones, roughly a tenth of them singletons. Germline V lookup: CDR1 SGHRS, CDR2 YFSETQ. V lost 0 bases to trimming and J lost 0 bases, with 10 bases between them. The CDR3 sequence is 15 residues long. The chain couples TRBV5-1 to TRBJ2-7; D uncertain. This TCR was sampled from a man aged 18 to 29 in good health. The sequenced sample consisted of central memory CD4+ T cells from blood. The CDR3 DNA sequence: TGCGCCAGCAGCTTGGGAGGCAAGGGCTCCTACGAGCAGTACTTC. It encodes CASSLGGKGSYEQYF.